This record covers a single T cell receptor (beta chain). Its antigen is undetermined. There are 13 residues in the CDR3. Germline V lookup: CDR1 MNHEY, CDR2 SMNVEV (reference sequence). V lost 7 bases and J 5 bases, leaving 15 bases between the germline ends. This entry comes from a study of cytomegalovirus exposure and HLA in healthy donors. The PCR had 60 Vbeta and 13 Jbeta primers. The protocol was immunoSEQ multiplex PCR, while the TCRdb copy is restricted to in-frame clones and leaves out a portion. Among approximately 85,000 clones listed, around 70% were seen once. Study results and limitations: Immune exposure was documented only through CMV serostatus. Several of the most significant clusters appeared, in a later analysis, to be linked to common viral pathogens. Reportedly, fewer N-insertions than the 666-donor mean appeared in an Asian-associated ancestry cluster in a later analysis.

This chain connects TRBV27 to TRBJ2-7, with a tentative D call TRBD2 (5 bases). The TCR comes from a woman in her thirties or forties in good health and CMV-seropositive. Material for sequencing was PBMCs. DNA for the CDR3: TGTGCCAGCACCCGGGGAGAAATCCACGAGCAGTACTTC. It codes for CASTRGEIHEQYF.